This T cell receptor beta chain was documented in a study of regulatory T cells in long-lasting Graves disease. The study, taken as a whole, reports: Among samples with persistent disease, TRBV28, TRBJ1-2 and TRBJ2-5 were favored. Small sample size may have lowered accuracy.

V shed 6 bases and J shed 0 bases, with 12 bases lying between them. The CDR3 is 14 residues long. Germline loops: CDR1 MNHEY, CDR2 SMNVEV (reference sequence). HTBI primers from iRepertoire and Arm-PCR of CDR3 regions yielded the TCR beta libraries. TCRdb processed the multiplex PCR reads anew with MiXCR; each CDR3 protein has one entry. In the table there are approximately 440,000 distinct CDR3 sequences, about a sixth of which are singletons. This clonotype was counted ten times or more. Its antigen remains unknown. As for time point: newly diagnosed GD, antithyroid drugs for less than 3 months. Scientists built the TCR library using RNA that was extracted from PBMCs. The data also belong to a second study, concerning T cells in Graves' hyperthyroidism and ophthalmopathy. Per that study: Based on clinical symptoms, serum thyroxine and TRAb, thyroid ultrasound and orbital computed tomography, diagnoses were reached.

The sample here was peripheral blood mononuclear cells (PBMCs), taken at new diagnosis, from a patient treated with antithyroid drugs. The J gene is TRBJ2-7, the V gene TRBV27; D uncertain. This sequence was found in a man aged 35 to 55 with Graves disease. In DNA, the CDR3 is TGTGCCAGCAGACCTAGACTGAGCTCCTACGAGCAGTACTTC. Translation: CASRPRLSSYEQYF.